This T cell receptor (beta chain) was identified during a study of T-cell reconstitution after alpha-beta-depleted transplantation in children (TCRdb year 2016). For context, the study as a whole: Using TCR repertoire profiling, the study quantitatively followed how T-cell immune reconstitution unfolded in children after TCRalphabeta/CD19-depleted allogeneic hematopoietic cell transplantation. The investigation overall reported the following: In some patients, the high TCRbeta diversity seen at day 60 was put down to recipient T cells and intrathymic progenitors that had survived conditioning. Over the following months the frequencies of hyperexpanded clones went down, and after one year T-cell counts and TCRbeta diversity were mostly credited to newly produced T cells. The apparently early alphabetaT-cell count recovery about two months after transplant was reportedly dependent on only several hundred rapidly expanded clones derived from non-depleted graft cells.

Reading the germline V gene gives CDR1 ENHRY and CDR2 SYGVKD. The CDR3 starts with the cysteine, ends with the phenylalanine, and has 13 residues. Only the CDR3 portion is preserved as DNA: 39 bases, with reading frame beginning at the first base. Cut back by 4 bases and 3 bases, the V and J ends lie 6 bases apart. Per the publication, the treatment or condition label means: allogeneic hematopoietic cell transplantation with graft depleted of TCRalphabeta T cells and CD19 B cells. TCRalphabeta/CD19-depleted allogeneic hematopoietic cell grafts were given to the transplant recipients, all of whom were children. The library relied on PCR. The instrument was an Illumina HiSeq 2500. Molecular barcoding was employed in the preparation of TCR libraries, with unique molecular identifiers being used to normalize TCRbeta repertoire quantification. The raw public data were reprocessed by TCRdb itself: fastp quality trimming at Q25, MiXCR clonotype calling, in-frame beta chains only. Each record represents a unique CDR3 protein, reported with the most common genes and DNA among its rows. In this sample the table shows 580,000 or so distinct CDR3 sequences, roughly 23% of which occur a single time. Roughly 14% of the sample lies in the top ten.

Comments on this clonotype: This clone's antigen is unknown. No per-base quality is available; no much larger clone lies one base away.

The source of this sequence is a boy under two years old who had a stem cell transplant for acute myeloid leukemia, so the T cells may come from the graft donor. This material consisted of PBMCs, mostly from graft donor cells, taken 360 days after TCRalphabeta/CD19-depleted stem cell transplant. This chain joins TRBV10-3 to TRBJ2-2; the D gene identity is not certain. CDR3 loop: CAISAADTGELFF. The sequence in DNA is TGTGCCATCAGTGCCGCGGACACCGGGGAGCTGTTTTTT.